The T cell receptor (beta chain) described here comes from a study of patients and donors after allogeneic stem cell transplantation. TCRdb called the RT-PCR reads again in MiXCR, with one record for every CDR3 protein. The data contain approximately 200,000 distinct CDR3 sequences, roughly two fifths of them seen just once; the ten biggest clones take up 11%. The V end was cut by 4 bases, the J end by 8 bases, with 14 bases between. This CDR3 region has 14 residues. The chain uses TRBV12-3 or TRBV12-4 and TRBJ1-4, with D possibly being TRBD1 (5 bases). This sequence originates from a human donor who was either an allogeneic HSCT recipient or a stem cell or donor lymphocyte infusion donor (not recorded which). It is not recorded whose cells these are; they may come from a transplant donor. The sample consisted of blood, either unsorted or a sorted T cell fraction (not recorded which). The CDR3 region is CASSSTVNLEKLFF. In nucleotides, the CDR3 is TGTGCCAGCAGTTCGACAGTGAACCTAGAAAAACTGTTTTTT.